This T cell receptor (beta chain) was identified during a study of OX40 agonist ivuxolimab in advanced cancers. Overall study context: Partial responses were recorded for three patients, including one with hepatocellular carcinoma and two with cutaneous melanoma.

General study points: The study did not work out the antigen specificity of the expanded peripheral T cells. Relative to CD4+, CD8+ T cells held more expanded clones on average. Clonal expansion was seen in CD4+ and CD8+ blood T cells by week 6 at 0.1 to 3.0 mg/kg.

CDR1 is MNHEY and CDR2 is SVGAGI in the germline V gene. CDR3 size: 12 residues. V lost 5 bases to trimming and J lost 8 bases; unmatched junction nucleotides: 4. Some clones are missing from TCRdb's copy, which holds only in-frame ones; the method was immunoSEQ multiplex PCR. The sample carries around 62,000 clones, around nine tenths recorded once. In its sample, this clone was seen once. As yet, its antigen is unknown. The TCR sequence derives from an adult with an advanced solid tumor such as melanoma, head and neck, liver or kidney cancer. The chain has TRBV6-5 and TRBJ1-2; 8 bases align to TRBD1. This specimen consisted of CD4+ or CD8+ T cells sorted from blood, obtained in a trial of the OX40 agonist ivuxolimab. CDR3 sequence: CASSPRTGGYTF. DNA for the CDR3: TGTGCCAGCAGTCCCAGGACAGGGGGCTACACCTTC.